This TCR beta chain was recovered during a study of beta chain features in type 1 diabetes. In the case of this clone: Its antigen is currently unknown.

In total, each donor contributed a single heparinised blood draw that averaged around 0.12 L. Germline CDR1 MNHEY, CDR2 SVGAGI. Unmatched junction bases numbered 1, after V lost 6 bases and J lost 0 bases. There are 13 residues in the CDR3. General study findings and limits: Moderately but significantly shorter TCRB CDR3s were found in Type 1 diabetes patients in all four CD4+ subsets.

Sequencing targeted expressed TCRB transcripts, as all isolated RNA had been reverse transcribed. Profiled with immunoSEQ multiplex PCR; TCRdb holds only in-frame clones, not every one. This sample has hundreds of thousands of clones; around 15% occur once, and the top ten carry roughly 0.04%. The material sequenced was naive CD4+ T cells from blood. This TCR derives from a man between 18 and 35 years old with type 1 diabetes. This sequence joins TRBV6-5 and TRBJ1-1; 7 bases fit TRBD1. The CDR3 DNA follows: TGTGCCAGCAGGGACAGGATGAACACTGAAGCTTTCTTT. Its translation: CASRDRMNTEAFF.